The present entry profiles one T cell receptor (beta chain) with its context. The sample originates from a study of blood T cell repertoires in COVID-19. Study in general: The United States, Italy and Spain supplied acute and convalescent COVID-19 samples.

Germline-derived CDR1 and CDR2 are SGHRS and YFSETQ. V dropped 3 bases and J dropped 8 bases, with 23 bases sitting between them. The CDR3 is 16 amino acids. Participants' own reports of clinical history determined their cohort assignment. Individuals in the exposed group had encountered a COVID-19 case within 2 weeks preceding study entry. Original data processing: Reference gene primer amplification gave estimated nucleated cell counts. TCRdb's table, derived via immunoSEQ multiplex PCR, lists solely in-frame clones and lacks some. The V and J calls and clone size come from that table; D and trimming were worked out from the DNA. Counted here are approximately 300,000 clones, over 90% occurring once; the ten biggest clones make up around 3.9%.

Sequencing input: PBMCs or T cells enriched from blood (not recorded which). This sequence originates from a young woman who had been exposed to COVID-19. The chain uses TRBV5-1 and TRBJ1-2; weak D call: TRBD1 (5 bases). CDR3 protein: CASSWGVHQPGDGYTF. CDR3 DNA: TGCGCCAGCAGCTGGGGGGTACACCAGCCCGGTGACGGCTACACCTTC.